The clone carrying this TCR beta chain was detected once. This specimen comes from a study of blood T cell repertoires in COVID-19. The wider study: The cDNA or gDNA used as material had been derived from T cells, B-cell-depleted T cells, or PBMCs.

Participants were aged about 18 to 89 years, lived in 25 or so US areas, and enrolled virtually. In assigning cohorts, the study relied on participant-reported clinical history. Profiled with immunoSEQ multiplex PCR; TCRdb holds only in-frame clones, not every one. The data contain some 320,000 clones, 90% of them singletons. Sample: PBMCs or T cells enriched from blood (not recorded which). This receptor was obtained from a man in his fifties or sixties who had recovered from COVID-19.

The chain's CDR3 is CASSVAAAGEQFF. The CDR3 nucleotides read TGTGCCAGCAGCGTAGCTGCTGCGGGGGAGCAGTTCTTC. This chain links TRBV9 with TRBJ2-1; tentatively, D is TRBD2 (6 bases). This CDR3 region has 13 residues. V lost 0 bases to trimming and J lost 10 bases, with 11 bases between them. Looked up from germline, CDR1 is SGDLS and CDR2 is YYNGEE.